This TCR beta chain was sequenced for a study of cytomegalovirus exposure and HLA in healthy donors. Deletions cut 8 bases from V and 1 base from J, with 11 bases between. Germline assignment: CDR1 GTSNPN and CDR2 SVGIG (reference sequence). The CDR3 covers 12 residues. A multiplex PCR was run with 60 Vbeta primers and 13 Jbeta primers. Clones were sequenced by immunoSEQ multiplex PCR, and TCRdb holds only the in-frame ones, with some missing. The sample has fewer than 200,000 clones; around 80% are singletons. Sequences were obtained from PBMCs. The receptor was isolated from a woman aged 45-65 years in good health and CMV-seropositive. The V gene is TRBV30, the J gene TRBJ1-2; D is unresolved. CDR3 sequence reads: CARGLINYGYTF. The CDR3 DNA reads TGTGCCCGTGGACTAATTAACTATGGCTACACCTTC.